In its sample, the clone carrying this TCR beta chain was seen once. Its target is unknown. This sample was taken from a study of T cell responses to AZD1222 COVID-19 vaccine. Study-level points and caveats: Only a handful of people who got AZD1222 tested seropositive at baseline. There were vaccine-associated CD4 TCRs across spike, dominant at 160-218 and 743-854.

Data came from immunoSEQ multiplex PCR; TCRdb stores just in-frame clones and leaves some out. There are approximately 170,000 clones in the sample; roughly 94% occur only once, and under 6% lies in the top ten. Sequenced here: peripheral blood, sampled 28 days after the second AZD1222 dose. The source of this sequence is an adult who received the AZD1222 COVID-19 vaccine.

The chain's CDR3 is CASSLAGGGYTDTQYF. The CDR3 DNA reads as TGCGCCAGCAGCTTGGCCGGGGGAGGGTACACAGATACGCAGTATTTT. The rearrangement joins TRBV5-1 to TRBJ2-3; 7 bases are a match to TRBD2. Per the germline V gene, CDR1 is SGHRS and CDR2 is YFSETQ. The V and J ends lost 0 bases and 2 bases, in that order; junction bases with no gene match: 6. The CDR3 has 16 amino acids.